Here is one T cell receptor (beta chain) with its context. Its antigen is not known. The sample comes from a study of naive and memory T cell subsets. General study findings and limits: In naive cells, over 95% of TCR sequences were seen only once. From naive to CM, EM and EMRA, diversity decreased and Gini increased.

An equimolar mix of two oligonucleotides served as the beta constant-region primer for TRBC1 and TRBC2. Four rounds of PCR amplified the ligated cDNA using nested alpha and beta constant-region primers plus SP2. TCRdb analysed the UMI-ligation and nested PCR reads with MiXCR anew, one entry per CDR3 protein. This sample carries about 120,000 distinct CDR3 sequences, around a third of them seen once, and the ten largest clones take roughly 0.86%. CDR1 and CDR2 from the germline V gene are SGHNT and YYREEE (reference sequence). Losses at the gene ends were 2 bases for V and 6 bases for J; bases not matched to a gene: 9. The CDR3 consists of 16 residues.

The rearrangement uses TRBV5-4 and TRBJ2-2; 8 bases line up with TRBD2. The receptor was isolated from a human donor in good health. Sequencing input: central memory CD4+ T cells from blood. This CDR3 is CASSLPAGAGAGELFF. The CDR3 coding sequence is TGTGCCAGCAGCTTACCCGCGGGAGCGGGGGCCGGGGAGCTGTTTTTT.